This T cell receptor beta chain is from a study of T cell responses to AZD1222 COVID-19 vaccine. A remark on this clone: Its antigen is undetermined.

Only in-frame clones appear in the TCRdb table, and some are missing; sequencing was by immunoSEQ multiplex PCR. The table lists some 170,000 clones, 80% to 90% of them singletons, with roughly 4.3% in the top ten. Study results and caveats: Only a handful of people who got AZD1222 tested seropositive at baseline. Nearly half of spike-specific TCRs reportedly go after variant regions that carry no mutations. Clonal diversity was possibly underestimated, and white British individuals and females predominated among donors. Spike-specific TCR repertoires showed rising breadth and depth after two AZD1222 doses.

Germline V CDR1 and CDR2: MDHEN, SYDVKM. The V end was cut by 7 bases, the J end by 1 base, with 14 bases between. CDR3 length: 14 amino acids. The chain links TRBV28 to TRBJ2-7; D gene unclear. The clonotype comes from an adult who received the MenACWY meningococcal vaccine as a control. The material was peripheral blood, obtained 28 days after the second dose of the MenACWY control vaccine. The CDR3 reads CASTFGPLSYEQYF. The CDR3 DNA is TGTGCCAGCACTTTCGGGCCCCTGTCCTACGAGCAGTACTTC.